Below are 6 T cell receptor beta chains sequenced from a single sample in a study of cytomegalovirus exposure and HLA in healthy donors. PCR primers comprised 60 Vbeta and 13 Jbeta primers. The assay was immunoSEQ multiplex PCR, and TCRdb's table has in-frame clones only and misses some. In the table there are 65,000 to 75,000 clones, about two thirds of which are singletons. The sample consisted of PBMCs. The receptors were sampled from a woman aged 25-40 years in good health and CMV-seronegative.

V gene TRBV6-6 combines with J gene TRBJ1-1; 9 bases map to TRBD1. The CDR3 runs to 15 residues. CDR1 MNHNY and CDR2 SVGAGI come from the germline V gene (reference sequence). The ends lost 0 bases at V and 5 bases at J; junction bases unmatched: 4. The CDR3 region has the DNA TGTGCCAGCAGTTACTCTGGGACAGGGAGTACTGAAGCTTTCTTT. Encoded protein: CASSYSGTGSTEAFF.

The chain uses TRBV7-8 and TRBJ1-4, with 7 bases lining up with TRBD1. The CDR3 runs 15 residues. The germline gives CDR1 SGHVS, CDR2 FQNEAQ. V trimming: 5 bases; J trimming: 5 bases; junction bases outside the gene matches: 8. The CDR3 here is CASSISGQSNEKLFF. The CDR3 DNA reads as TGTGCCAGCAGCATATCGGGACAGTCAAATGAAAAACTGTTTTTT.

The chain uses TRBV6-6 and TRBJ1-4; D remains unclear. Trimming removed 6 bases at V and 4 bases at J, with 6 bases between. The CDR3 has 12 amino acids. Germline CDR1 and CDR2: MNHNY and SVGAGI (reference sequence). The CDR3 reads CASRSHNEKLFF. CDR3 bases: TGTGCCAGCAGAAGCCATAATGAAAAACTGTTTTTT.

The sample holds one count of this clone. The J gene is TRBJ2-7, the V gene TRBV11-3; 7 bases map to TRBD1. The germline gives CDR1 SGHNT, CDR2 YENEEA. Losses at the gene ends were 4 bases for V and 0 bases for J; bases not matched to a gene: 6. CDR3 size: 15 residues. CDR3 residues: CASSSRKGASYEQYF. CDR3 DNA sequence: TGTGCCAGCAGCTCCCGTAAGGGGGCCTCCTACGAGCAGTACTTC.

This rearrangement joins TRBV5-6 to TRBJ2-3, with unresolved D. This CDR3 comprises 12 residues. The ends were cut back, 4 bases at V and 2 bases at J, with 5 bases in the middle. CDR1 and CDR2 (germline): SGHDT, YYEEEE. The CDR3 sequence is CASSGDTDTQYF. In DNA form, the CDR3 reads TGTGCCAGCAGCGGAGACACAGATACGCAGTATTTT.

The J gene is TRBJ1-4, the V gene TRBV7-9, with D perhaps TRBD1 (5 bases). Germline CDR1 SEHNR, CDR2 FQNEAQ (reference sequence). CDR3 size: 16 residues. V was clipped by 6 bases and J by 3 bases, with 17 bases between them. CDR3 DNA sequence: TGTGCCAGCAGTTTTGACAGTCACGACCCTAATGAAAAACTGTTTTTT. Translating gives CASSFDSHDPNEKLFF.